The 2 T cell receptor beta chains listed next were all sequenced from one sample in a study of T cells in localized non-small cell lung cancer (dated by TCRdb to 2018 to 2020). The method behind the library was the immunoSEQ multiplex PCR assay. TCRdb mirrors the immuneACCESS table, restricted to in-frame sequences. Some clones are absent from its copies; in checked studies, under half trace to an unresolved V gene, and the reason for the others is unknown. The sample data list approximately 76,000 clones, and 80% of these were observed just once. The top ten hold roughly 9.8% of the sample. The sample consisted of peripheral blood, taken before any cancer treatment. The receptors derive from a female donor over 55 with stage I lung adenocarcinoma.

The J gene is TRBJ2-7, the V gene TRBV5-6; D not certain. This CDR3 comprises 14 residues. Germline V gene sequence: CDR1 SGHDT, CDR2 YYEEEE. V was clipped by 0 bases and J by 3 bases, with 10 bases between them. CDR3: CASSLGGTNYEQYF. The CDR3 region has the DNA TGTGCCAGCAGCTTGGGTGGAACCAACTACGAGCAGTACTTC.

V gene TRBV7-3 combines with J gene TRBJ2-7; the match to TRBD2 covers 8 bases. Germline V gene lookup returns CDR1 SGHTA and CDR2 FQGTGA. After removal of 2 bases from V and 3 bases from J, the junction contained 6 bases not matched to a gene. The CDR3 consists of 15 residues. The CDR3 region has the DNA TGTGCCAGCAGCTTAGGGTCTAGCGGGCTCTACGAGCAGTACTTC. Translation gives CASSLGSSGLYEQYF.